This T cell receptor beta chain was documented in a study of blood T cell repertoires in COVID-19. Overall study context: Samples representing acute and convalescent COVID-19 were sourced from the United States, Italy and Spain.

Cohorts were determined from participant-reported clinical history. Two consecutive negative NP/OP PCR tests, clearance, or resolved symptoms defined Cohort 3 recovery. The V gene's germline CDR1 is SNHLY and CDR2 FYNNEI. The CDR3 spans 15 residues. V lost 5 bases and J lost 7; bases outside the gene matches: 10. The protocol was immunoSEQ multiplex PCR, while the TCRdb copy is restricted to in-frame clones and leaves out a portion. The data contain approximately 360,000 clones, around 83% of them singletons. The receptor comes from a woman between 45 and 60 years old who had recovered from COVID-19. The specimen sequenced was PBMCs or T cells enriched from blood (not recorded which). The chain combines TRBV2 with TRBJ1-4, with 7 bases lining up with TRBD1. For the CDR3, the DNA is TGTGCCAGCAGTCGACAGGGCGCCTCCGGTGAAAAACTGTTTTTT. Translated, it gives CASSRQGASGEKLFF.